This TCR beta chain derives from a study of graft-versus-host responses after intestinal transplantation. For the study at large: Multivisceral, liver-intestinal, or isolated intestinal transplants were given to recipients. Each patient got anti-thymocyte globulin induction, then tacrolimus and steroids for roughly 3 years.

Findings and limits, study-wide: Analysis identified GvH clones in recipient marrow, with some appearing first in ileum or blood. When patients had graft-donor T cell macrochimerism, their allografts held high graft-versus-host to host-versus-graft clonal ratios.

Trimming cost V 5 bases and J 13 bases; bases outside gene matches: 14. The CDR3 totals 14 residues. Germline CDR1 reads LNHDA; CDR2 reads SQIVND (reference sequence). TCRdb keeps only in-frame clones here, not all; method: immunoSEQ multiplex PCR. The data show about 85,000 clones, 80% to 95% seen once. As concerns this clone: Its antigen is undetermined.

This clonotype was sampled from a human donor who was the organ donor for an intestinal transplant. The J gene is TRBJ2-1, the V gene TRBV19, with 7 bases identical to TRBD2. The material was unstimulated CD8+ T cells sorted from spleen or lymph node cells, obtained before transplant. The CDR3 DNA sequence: TGTGCCAGTAGTCTATCTAGCGGTTCCTTGAACCAGTTCTTC. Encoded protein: CASSLSSGSLNQFF. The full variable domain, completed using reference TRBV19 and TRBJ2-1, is DGGITQSPKYLFRKEGQNVTLSCEQNLNHDAMYWYRQDPGQGLRLIYYSQIVNDFQKGDIAEGYSVSREKKESFPLTVTSAQKNPTAFYLCASSLSSGSLNQFFGPGTRLTVL.